These 8 T cell receptor beta chains were all obtained from the same sample, sequenced in a study of blood T cell repertoires in COVID-19. Assay used: immunoSEQ multiplex PCR; TCRdb lists only in-frame clones, some missing. The sample consists of 300,000 to 400,000 clones, 89% of them appearing once. Source material: PBMCs or T cells enriched from blood (not recorded which). These receptors all come from a man between 60 and 75 years old who had recovered from COVID-19.

This rearrangement joins TRBV27 to TRBJ2-3; 12 bases are a match to TRBD2. With 2 bases clipped from V and 1 base from J, the junction kept 4 bases outside the gene matches. The V gene's germline CDR1 is MNHEY and CDR2 SMNVEV (reference sequence). The CDR3 is 17 residues long. The CDR3 is CASSLNLAGGGTDTQYF. The CDR3, as DNA: TGTGCCAGCAGTTTAAACCTAGCGGGGGGGGGCACAGATACGCAGTATTTT.

This clone was seen a few times. The V gene is TRBV9, the J gene TRBJ1-5; TRBD1 might be the D (5 bases). This CDR3 has 13 amino acids. V lost 3 bases to trimming and J lost 7 bases, with 11 bases between them. CDR1 and CDR2 from the germline V gene are SGDLS and YYNGEE. CDR3 in DNA: TGTGCCAGCAGCGACAAGGGGATGCAGCCCCAGCATTTT. This encodes CASSDKGMQPQHF. The whole variable domain, filled in from reference TRBV9 and TRBJ1-5, reads DSGVTQTPKHLITATGQRVTLRCSPRSGDLSVYWYQQSLDQGLQFLIQYYNGEERAKGNILERFSAQQFPDLHSELNLSSLELGDSALYFCASSDKGMQPQHFGDGTRLSIL.

The chain couples TRBV27 to TRBJ2-1, with 10 bases lining up with TRBD2. The CDR3 spans 17 residues. Germline values: CDR1 MNHEY, CDR2 SMNVEV (reference sequence). V shed 5 bases and J 9 bases; nucleotides not matched to a gene: 16. The CDR3 DNA reads as TGTGCCAGCAGTCCCCCCGGGGCTAGCGGGAGTTTCCTTGAGCAGTTCTTC. This encodes CASSPPGASGSFLEQFF.

Concerning this clone itself: Other DNA sequences in this specimen translate into the identical CDR3. The chain combines TRBV19 with TRBJ2-7, with 8 bases identical to TRBD2. The germline V gene has CDR1 LNHDA and CDR2 SQIVND (reference sequence). CDR3 length: 13 residues. V lost 6 bases to trimming and J lost 4 bases; unmatched junction nucleotides: 5. CDR3 nucleotides: TGTGCCAGTAGATTAGCGGGATCTTACGAGCAGTACTTC. Translating it yields CASRLAGSYEQYF.

The genes are TRBV28 and TRBJ1-1; weak D call: TRBD1 (6 bases). Trimming removed 4 bases from V and 5 bases from J, with 14 bases in between. The CDR3 runs to 14 residues. Germline V gene lookup returns CDR1 MDHEN and CDR2 SYDVKM. This CDR3 is CASSSPGDYTEAFF. The CDR3 region has the DNA TGTGCCAGCAGTTCCCCAGGGGATTATACTGAAGCTTTCTTT.

The CDR3 here is CASSVSREQYF. As DNA, the CDR3 is TGTGCCAGCAGCGTATCGCGGGAGCAGTACTTC. This rearrangement joins TRBV9 to TRBJ2-7; D not resolved. V lost 1 base and J 7 bases, leaving 6 bases between the germline ends. Germline-derived CDR1 and CDR2 are SGDLS and YYNGEE. The CDR3 runs to 11 residues.

The V gene is TRBV4-3, the J gene TRBJ1-1; 7 bases line up with TRBD1. CDR3 length: 13 amino acids. CDR1 and CDR2 from the germline V gene are LGHNA and YSLEER. Trimming took 4 bases from V and 6 from J; bases not matched to a gene: 5. The CDR3 protein is CASSRAGTAEAFF. The CDR3 region has the DNA TGCGCCAGCAGCCGAGCCGGGACAGCTGAAGCTTTCTTT.

The sample holds one count of this clone. The chain has TRBV3-1 (or the pseudogene TRBV3-2) and TRBJ2-5; 16 positions match TRBD2. J lost 4 bases, V lost 3 bases, and 11 bases had no gene match. Germline assignment: CDR1 LGHDT and CDR2 YNNKEL (reference sequence). This CDR3 contains 19 residues. The CDR3 nucleotides are TGTGCCAGCAGCCAGCATCCGGGACTAGCGGGAGGGCGTCGAGAGACCCAGTACTTC. Its translation: CASSQHPGLAGGRRETQYF.